One and the same sample provided the 15 T cell receptor beta chains below, sequenced in a study of OX40 agonist ivuxolimab in advanced cancers. The assay was immunoSEQ multiplex PCR, and TCRdb's table has in-frame clones only and misses some. The sample contains roughly 30,000 clones, approximately 80% of which appear only once. Material: CD4+ or CD8+ T cells sorted from blood, obtained in a trial of the OX40 agonist ivuxolimab. These receptors all come from an adult with an advanced solid tumor such as melanoma, head and neck, liver or kidney cancer.

This clone has a single count. The rearrangement links TRBV12-5 to TRBJ2-3; D is unclear. Germline CDR1 LGHNT, CDR2 FRNRAP. The CDR3 loop spans 13 amino acids. Trimming cost V 2 bases and J 2 bases, with 5 bases left between them. In nucleotides, the CDR3 is TGTGCTAGTGGTTTGCTCCACACAGATACGCAGTATTTT. The encoded protein is CASGLLHTDTQYF.

The V gene is TRBV7-2, the J gene TRBJ2-1; a possible D gene is TRBD1 (5 bases). V lost 1 base to trimming and J lost 9 bases, with 10 bases between them. Germline values: CDR1 SGHTA, CDR2 FQGNSA. The CDR3 is 13 amino acids. Here the CDR3 reads CASSLGWGGEQFF. The CDR3 DNA is TGTGCCAGCAGCTTAGGGTGGGGCGGTGAGCAGTTCTTC.

This clone has just one count. The V and J genes are TRBV9 and TRBJ2-2; D is ambiguous. Per germline, CDR1 SGDLS and CDR2 YYNGEE. Trimming left V 4 bases short and J 6 bases short, with 13 bases between. The CDR3 is made up of 14 amino acids. CDR3 coding DNA: TGTGCCAGCAGCCGCCTCGAGAGACCCGGGGAGCTGTTTTTT. Translating it yields CASSRLERPGELFF. Together with reference TRBV9 and TRBJ2-2, the CDR3 gives the full variable domain: DSGVTQTPKHLITATGQRVTLRCSPRSGDLSVYWYQQSLDQGLQFLIQYYNGEERAKGNILERFSAQQFPDLHSELNLSSLELGDSALYFCASSRLERPGELFFGEGSRLTVL.

The rearrangement links TRBV9 to TRBJ2-3; D uncertain. The CDR3 is made up of 15 amino acids. Trimming stripped 0 bases from V and 0 bases from J, with 8 bases between. Germline assignment: CDR1 SGDLS and CDR2 YYNGEE. In DNA, the CDR3 is TGTGCCAGCAGCGTAGGTCCAACTAGCACAGATACGCAGTATTTT. Amino acid sequence: CASSVGPTSTDTQYF. Looking up the rest from reference TRBV9 and TRBJ2-3 gives the full variable domain: DSGVTQTPKHLITATGQRVTLRCSPRSGDLSVYWYQQSLDQGLQFLIQYYNGEERAKGNILERFSAQQFPDLHSELNLSSLELGDSALYFCASSVGPTSTDTQYFGPGTRLTVL.

The chain is built from TRBV5-6 and TRBJ2-3; D might be TRBD1 or TRBD2, each matching 5 bases. This CDR3 has 13 amino acids. The V end was cut by 3 bases, the J end by 3 bases, with 8 bases between. Germline V lookup: CDR1 SGHDT, CDR2 YYEEEE. The CDR3 loop is CASSSGPTDTQYF. CDR3 nucleotides: TGTGCCAGCAGCTCGGGGCCTACAGATACGCAGTATTTT.

The V call is TRBV5-5, the J call TRBJ2-3; the D gene is possibly TRBD1 (6 bases). This CDR3 has 14 amino acids. Germline CDR1 reads SGHKS; CDR2 reads YYEKEE (reference sequence). V was cut by 0 bases and J by 4 bases, with 9 bases left in between. This CDR3 reads CASSLDRVPDTQYF. The CDR3 coding sequence is TGTGCCAGCAGCTTGGACAGGGTGCCAGATACGCAGTATTTT.

This chain uses TRBV4-1 with TRBJ1-5; D not resolved. V gave up 0 bases and J gave up 2 bases, with 8 bases separating them. Germline V gene lookup returns CDR1 MGHRA and CDR2 YSYEKL. The CDR3 loop spans 15 amino acids. The CDR3 here is CASSQDKKGNQPQHF. The CDR3 coding sequence is TGCGCCAGCAGCCAAGATAAAAAGGGCAATCAGCCCCAGCATTTT.

The V gene is TRBV28, the J gene TRBJ1-6, with a tentative D call TRBD1 (6 bases). Trimming removed 5 bases at V and 10 bases at J, with 15 bases between. This CDR3 spans 14 amino acids. Looked up from germline, CDR1 is MDHEN and CDR2 is SYDVKM. The CDR3 loop reads CASSRTQGFSPLHF. The CDR3 DNA follows: TGTGCCAGCAGTCGGACTCAGGGGTTCTCACCCCTCCACTTT.

The V gene is TRBV2, the J gene TRBJ2-7; D is undetermined. Deletions cut 3 bases from V and 3 bases from J, with 6 bases between. Germline V gives CDR1 SNHLY, CDR2 FYNNEI. The CDR3 is 12 amino acids. The CDR3 DNA follows: TGTGCCAGCAGTGAGGGCCTCTACGAGCAGTACTTC. Translating gives CASSEGLYEQYF.

The sample holds one count of this clone. The chain carries TRBV28 and TRBJ1-3, with D perhaps matching TRBD1 (6 bases). The CDR3 runs 16 residues. V was shortened by 6 bases and J by 1 base, with 16 bases between the two germline ends. The V gene's germline CDR1 is MDHEN and CDR2 SYDVKM. CDR3 nucleotide sequence: TGTGCCAGCAGCTCCCCTAGAGGGGGGTCTGGAAACACCATATATTTT. This gives the protein CASSSPRGGSGNTIYF.

By share of the sample, this clone is large. Other nucleotide sequences from this sample produce the same CDR3. The rearrangement links TRBV28 to TRBJ1-1; no reliable D call. CDR3 size: 12 residues. Germline V gene data show CDR1 as MDHEN and CDR2 as SYDVKM. Trimming left V 5 bases short and J 2 bases short, with 6 bases between. CDR3 sequence reads: CASSLPNTEAFF. DNA for the CDR3: TGTGCCAGCAGTCTCCCAAACACTGAAGCTTTCTTT.

Notes on this clone: Different DNA sequences within this sample yield the same CDR3. The gene calls are TRBV19 and TRBJ2-3, with 7 bases lining up with TRBD2. Trimming at V came to 6 bases and at J to 4 bases, leaving 4 bases not matched to a gene. CDR3 length: 13 amino acids. Germline loops: CDR1 LNHDA, CDR2 SQIVND (reference sequence). Written as DNA, the CDR3 is TGTGCCAGTAGGGTGGCGGGGGCAGATACGCAGTATTTT. Translated, it gives CASRVAGADTQYF.

The chain uses TRBV9 and TRBJ1-2; TRBD1 matches 7 bases. CDR3 length equals 16 residues. The germline gives CDR1 SGDLS, CDR2 YYNGEE. J was trimmed by 2 bases and V by 3 bases; bases with no gene match: 10. CDR3 in DNA: TGTGCCAGCAGCGCCCACCAGACAGGGCAAAACTATGGCTACACCTTC. Translated, it gives CASSAHQTGQNYGYTF.

The chain links TRBV4-2 to TRBJ1-2, with 9 bases that match TRBD1. The germline CDR1 and CDR2 sequences are LGHNA and YNFKEQ. The CDR3 consists of 16 residues. The J segment lost 4 bases and the V segment lost 1 base, leaving 7 bases of the junction unmatched. In DNA, the CDR3 is TGTGCCAGCAGCCAAGTTGAGGGACAGGGATCCTATGGCTACACCTTC. The encoded protein is CASSQVEGQGSYGYTF.

The chain has TRBV28 and TRBJ1-4; no clear D gene. This CDR3 has 14 amino acids. The germline V gene encodes CDR1 MDHEN and CDR2 SYDVKM. Trimming pared 7 bases from V and 5 bases from J, leaving 14 bases between. Here the CDR3 DNA reads TGTGCCAGCAATCCGGCGGGCCCCAATGAAAAACTGTTTTTT. It encodes CASNPAGPNEKLFF.